Included here is one T cell receptor beta chain sequence, with context. This sample is drawn from a study of OX40 agonist ivuxolimab in advanced cancers. Germline V lookup: CDR1 SGHDT, CDR2 YYEEEE. The CDR3 spans 12 residues. Trimming took 5 bases from V and 3 from J, leaving 8 bases between them. Generated by immunoSEQ multiplex PCR, the TCRdb table keeps only in-frame clones and is missing some. The sample comprises 55,000 to 65,000 clones, approximately 90% of which are singletons, and almost 0.45% rests with the top ten. The TCR sequence derives from an adult with an advanced solid tumor such as melanoma, head and neck, liver or kidney cancer. The genes are TRBV5-6 and TRBJ1-2; D not certain. The sample consisted of CD4+ or CD8+ T cells sorted from blood, taken in a trial of the OX40 agonist ivuxolimab. Here the CDR3 reads CASRLSDYGYTF. In DNA, the CDR3 is TGTGCCAGCAGACTGTCGGACTATGGCTACACCTTC.